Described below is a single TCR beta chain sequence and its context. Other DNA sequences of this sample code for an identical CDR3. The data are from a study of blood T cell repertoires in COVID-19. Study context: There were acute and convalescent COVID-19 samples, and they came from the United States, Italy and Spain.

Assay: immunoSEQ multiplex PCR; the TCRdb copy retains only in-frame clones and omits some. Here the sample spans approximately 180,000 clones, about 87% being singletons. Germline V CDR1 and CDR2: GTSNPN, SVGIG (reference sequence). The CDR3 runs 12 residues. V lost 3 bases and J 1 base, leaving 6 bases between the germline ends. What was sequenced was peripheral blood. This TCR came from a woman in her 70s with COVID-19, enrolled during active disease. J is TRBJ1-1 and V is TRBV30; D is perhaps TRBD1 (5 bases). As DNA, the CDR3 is TGTGCCTGGAGCGACAGGAACACTGAAGCTTTCTTT. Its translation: CAWSDRNTEAFF.